This T cell receptor beta chain emerged from a study of cytomegalovirus exposure and HLA in healthy donors. Study-wide background: Across 350 to 500 genotyped donors, about 81% landed in the Caucasian-associated ancestry cluster. Study-level points and caveats: The productive fraction for most TCR beta V segments was about 90% or about 30% in an earlier analysis.

The PCR made use of 60 Vbeta and 13 Jbeta primers. The repertoire was sequenced with immunoSEQ multiplex PCR; TCRdb's copy has only in-frame clones and lacks some. The table has approximately 100,000 clones, 75% to 90% seen once. A word on this clone: Its antigen is still unknown.

After removal of 7 bases from V and 3 bases from J, the junction contained 7 bases not matched to a gene. The germline CDR1 and CDR2 sequences are WNHNN and SYGVQD (reference sequence). The length of the CDR3 is 15 residues. The sequenced sample consisted of PBMCs. The receptor comes from a man aged 40-55 years in good health and CMV-seropositive. V usage is TRBV10-1 and J usage is TRBJ1-5; the match to TRBD1 covers 9 bases. CDR3 amino acids: CASIRTGGPNQPQHF. As DNA, the CDR3 is TGCGCCAGCATCCGCACAGGGGGCCCCAATCAGCCCCAGCATTTT.